What follows are 16 T cell receptor beta chains derived from one specimen sequenced in a study of T cell responses to AZD1222 COVID-19 vaccine. Profiling relied on immunoSEQ multiplex PCR, and the TCRdb table lists in-frame clones only, not all of them. The sample yields about 160,000 clones, around 90% seen once. This specimen was peripheral blood, taken on day 0 of AZD1222 vaccination. The receptors derive from an adult in good health.

The chain carries TRBV7-2 and TRBJ1-5, with TRBD1 as a possible D gene (6 bases). Germline CDR1 and CDR2: SGHTA and FQGNSA. Deletions cut 3 bases from V and 7 bases from J, with 10 bases between. The CDR3 length is 13 residues. In DNA form, the CDR3 reads TGTGCCAGCAGCTTGGGGGGGCAACAGCCCCAGCATTTT. Its protein product is CASSLGGQQPQHF.

The chain couples TRBV6-6 to TRBJ1-6, with D uncertain. Germline loops: CDR1 MNHNY, CDR2 SVGAGI (reference sequence). There are 11 residues in the CDR3. V gave up 1 base and J gave up 9 bases, with 1 base separating them. The CDR3 spells CASSYFSPLHF. The CDR3 nucleotides are TGTGCCAGCAGTTACTTTTCACCCCTCCACTTT.

This chain uses TRBV11-3 with TRBJ1-2; tentatively, D is TRBD1 (5 bases). V lost 5 bases and J 2 bases, leaving 9 bases between the germline ends. There are 13 residues in the CDR3. The germline V gene has CDR1 SGHNT and CDR2 YENEEA. The CDR3 is CASSAGTNYGYTF. In DNA, the CDR3 is TGTGCCAGCAGCGCGGGGACGAACTATGGCTACACCTTC.

The V gene is TRBV15, the J gene TRBJ1-5; unclear D gene. V lost 0 bases to trimming and J lost 6 bases, with 9 bases between them. Per the germline V gene, CDR1 is LNHNV and CDR2 is YYDKDF (reference sequence). This CDR3 region has 14 residues. This CDR3 reads CATSRDRSVQPQHF. CDR3 nucleotides: TGTGCCACCAGCAGAGATAGGTCGGTTCAGCCCCAGCATTTT.

The rearrangement joins TRBV2 to TRBJ2-1; TRBD2 is a possible D gene (6 bases). Germline assignment: CDR1 SNHLY and CDR2 FYNNEI. This CDR3 is 15 amino acids long. The V gene lost 8 bases and the J gene lost 7 bases, with 21 bases spanning the gap. The CDR3 nucleotides are TGTGCCAGCGGGGCCTTAGCGGCTCCGCGGAATGAGCAGTTCTTC. It encodes CASGALAAPRNEQFF.

CDR3 loop: CASSIGKVPDTQYF. Written as DNA, the CDR3 is TGTGCCAGTAGTATCGGGAAAGTACCAGATACGCAGTATTTT. This chain connects TRBV19 to TRBJ2-3; D may be TRBD2 (5 bases). This CDR3 comprises 14 residues. In germline, CDR1 is LNHDA, CDR2 SQIVND (reference sequence). Trimming left V 3 bases short and J 4 bases short, with 11 bases between.

The V gene is TRBV7-9, the J gene TRBJ1-2; D may be TRBD1 (5 bases). CDR3 length: 14 residues. Trimming pared 0 bases from V and 2 bases from J, leaving 7 bases between. Per the germline V gene, CDR1 is SEHNR and CDR2 is FQNEAQ (reference sequence). CDR3 bases: TGTGCCAGCAGCTTAGCAGGGGAAAACTATGGCTACACCTTC. Encoded protein: CASSLAGENYGYTF.

V usage is TRBV2 and J usage is TRBJ1-1; perhaps TRBD1 as D (6 bases). The germline V and J ends were trimmed by 9 bases and 2 bases, with 13 bases remaining between them. There are 13 residues in the CDR3. Germline V gene data show CDR1 as SNHLY and CDR2 as FYNNEI. In nucleotides, the CDR3 is TGTGCCAGAGGCACAGGGATTAACACTGAAGCTTTCTTT. Amino acids: CARGTGINTEAFF.

The chain combines TRBV19 with TRBJ2-2, with a weak D call TRBD2 (5 bases). V lost 0 bases and J lost 5, with 10 bases in between. The germline gives CDR1 LNHDA, CDR2 SQIVND (reference sequence). This CDR3 spans 15 amino acids. The CDR3 nucleotides read TGTGCCAGTAGTATAGATCTCGGGAAAACCGGGGAGCTGTTTTTT. The encoded protein is CASSIDLGKTGELFF.

V and J are TRBV19 and TRBJ2-3, with D unresolved. The V and J ends lost 3 bases and 5 bases respectively, with 3 bases between them. This CDR3 is 11 amino acids long. Germline assignment: CDR1 LNHDA and CDR2 SQIVND (reference sequence). The CDR3 region has the DNA TGTGCCAGTAGTATCCAAGATACGCAGTATTTT. Translated: CASSIQDTQYF.

V usage is TRBV6-5 and J usage is TRBJ1-3; D is unclear. Germline CDR1 is MNHEY and CDR2 is SVGAGI. The CDR3 length is 15 residues. V was clipped by 8 bases and J by 0 bases, with 14 bases between them. The CDR3 nucleotides read TGTGCCAGCGCCCTGGACGGACGCTCTGGAAACACCATATATTTT. This sequence encodes CASALDGRSGNTIYF.

The CDR3 DNA follows: TGTGCCAGCAGCCATGACAGGGGATACGAGCAGTACTTC. Translating it yields CASSHDRGYEQYF. The genes are TRBV7-2 and TRBJ2-7; 8 bases match TRBD1. Germline V gene data show CDR1 as SGHTA and CDR2 as FQGNSA. Trimming took 5 bases from V and 4 from J; bases not matched to a gene: 4. The CDR3 is 13 amino acids.

This clone showed up just a few times. V and J are TRBV18 and TRBJ2-4; 11 positions match TRBD2. Germline CDR1 reads KGHSH; CDR2 reads LQKENI. The CDR3 is 16 amino acids. J lost 2 bases, V lost 2 bases, and 2 bases had no gene match. The CDR3 DNA is TGTGCCAGCTCACCAATAGCGGGGGGGCCCAAAAACATTCAGTACTTC. It encodes CASSPIAGGPKNIQYF.

The sample holds one count of this clone. The rearrangement uses TRBV28 and TRBJ1-2, with D hard to call. CDR1 is MDHEN and CDR2 is SYDVKM in the germline V gene. V gave up 6 bases and J gave up 4 bases, with 15 bases separating them. This CDR3 region has 14 residues. CDR3: CASRGREVSYGYTF. CDR3 DNA: TGTGCCAGCAGGGGGAGGGAGGTGAGCTATGGCTACACCTTC.

V is TRBV28 and J is TRBJ2-7; D is perhaps TRBD2 (7 bases). The CDR3 sequence is 16 residues long. The V end lost 6 bases, the J end lost 2 bases, and 20 bases lay between the germline ends. Germline loops: CDR1 MDHEN, CDR2 SYDVKM. CDR3 residues: CASSSGASGTAYEQYF. CDR3 nucleotide sequence: TGTGCCAGCAGCTCAGGGGCGAGCGGGACCGCCTACGAGCAGTACTTC.

This clone occurred once. This sequence joins TRBV11-2 and TRBJ1-2; possible D gene TRBD1, 5 bases. CDR3 size: 16 residues. V was trimmed by 1 base and J by 2 bases, leaving 14 bases between them. Germline loops: CDR1 SGHAT, CDR2 FQNNGV. CDR3: CASSLGLGESNYGYTF. CDR3 DNA: TGTGCCAGCAGCTTAGGCTTGGGGGAGTCGAACTATGGCTACACCTTC.